These T cell receptor beta chains were read from a single sample in a study of graft-versus-host responses after intestinal transplantation. These TCRs are of unknown antigen specificity. Sequencing used immunoSEQ multiplex PCR; TCRdb keeps in-frame clones, though not all of them. Here the sample spans about 120,000 clones, approximately 95% being singletons. Sequenced here: unstimulated CD8+ T cells sorted from spleen or lymph node cells, sampled before intestinal transplant. These receptors all come from a human donor who received an intestinal transplant. Both conserved end residues are part of each CDR3. The D gene is left open where the match is weak. A row's size may be missing; if present it is once, few, many or a size class.

v_gene,len,abundance,d_gene,j_gene,CDR3nt,CDR3aa
TRBV4-1,18,NA,TRBD2,TRBJ2-3,TGCGCCAGCAGCCGAGCCGGGAATAGCGGGGGGCGCACAGATACGCAGTATTTT,CASSRAGNSGGRTDTQYF
TRBV27,17,NA,NA,TRBJ2-2,TGTGCCAGCAGTTTATGGGCTGTAGGGGAGAACACCGGGGAGCTGTTTTTT,CASSLWAVGENTGELFF
TRBV27,14,NA,NA,TRBJ2-3,TGTGCCAGCAGTTTCCGGTCCGCGGGAGATACGCAGTATTTT,CASSFRSAGDTQYF
TRBV15,15,NA,NA,TRBJ2-7,TGTGCCACCAGCAGAGATCTCGGGGCCTCCTACGAGCAGTACTTC,CATSRDLGASYEQYF
TRBV13,13,NA,NA,TRBJ1-2,TGTGCCAGCAGCTATCGTCGGGCGGGGGGCTACACCTTC,CASSYRRAGGYTF
TRBV4-2,13,NA,TRBD2,TRBJ2-7,TGTGCCAGCAGCCAAGAAGGGAGGGACGAGCAGTACTTC,CASSQEGRDEQYF
TRBV5-6,15,NA,NA,TRBJ1-5,TGTGCCAGCAGCGAGGGAGGGGCGGGCAATCAGCCCCAGCATTTT,CASSEGGAGNQPQHF
TRBV7-2,16,NA,TRBD2,TRBJ2-1,TGTGCCAGCAGCCCCCGGGGAGGGAGCTCCTACAATGAGCAGTTCTTC,CASSPRGGSSYNEQFF
TRBV10-2,16,NA,TRBD1,TRBJ2-7,TGCGCCAGCAGTGCTCCGACAGGGGGCACGACCTACGAGCAGTACTTC,CASSAPTGGTTYEQYF
TRBV30,14,NA,NA,TRBJ1-5,TGTGCCTGGGAAGGGGTCGACGCTTATCAGCCCCAGCATTTT,CAWEGVDAYQPQHF
TRBV5-5,12,NA,NA,TRBJ2-7,TGTGCCAGCACCTTCGAAGGGAACGAGCAGTACTTC,CASTFEGNEQYF
TRBV27,14,NA,TRBD1,TRBJ1-2,TGTGCCAGCAGTTTATCCACGACAGGGAACGGCTACACCTTC,CASSLSTTGNGYTF
TRBV5-6,11,NA,NA,TRBJ2-7,TGTGCCAGCAGCTTGGACAGCGAGCAGTACTTC,CASSLDSEQYF
TRBV7-9,15,NA,TRBD1,TRBJ2-1,TGTGCCAGCAGCCCAGGGACAGGGGATTACAATGAGCAGTTCTTC,CASSPGTGDYNEQFF
TRBV9,19,NA,TRBD2,TRBJ2-1,TGTGCCAGCAGCGCCGGGACTAGCGGGAGGGCCGGGCCCTACAATGAGCAGTTCTTC,CASSAGTSGRAGPYNEQFF
TRBV7-9,12,NA,NA,TRBJ2-1,TGTGCCAGCAGCTTAGGGTTGGATGAGCAGTTCTTC,CASSLGLDEQFF
TRBV27,13,NA,NA,TRBJ2-7,TGTGCCAGCAGTGTTGGACCCTCCTACGAGCAGTACTTC,CASSVGPSYEQYF
TRBV2,15,NA,TRBD1,TRBJ1-5,TGTGCCAGCAGCCGGGACAGTTATAGCAATCAGCCCCAGCATTTT,CASSRDSYSNQPQHF
TRBV2,15,NA,TRBD2,TRBJ2-7,TGTGCCAGCAGTACGCAGCGGGAGGGCCCATACGAGCAGTACTTC,CASSTQREGPYEQYF
TRBV11-2,15,NA,NA,TRBJ2-3,TGTGCCAGCAGCTTGTACAGGGATCTTACAGATACGCAGTATTTT,CASSLYRDLTDTQYF
TRBV27,15,NA,NA,TRBJ2-1,TGTGCCAGCAGTTCCGGGAGCTCGCCCCACAATGAGCAGTTCTTC,CASSSGSSPHNEQFF
TRBV27,13,NA,NA,TRBJ1-1,TGTGCCAGCAGTTTGGGTTTTGGCACTGAAGCTTTCTTT,CASSLGFGTEAFF
TRBV29-1,12,NA,NA,TRBJ2-1,TGCAGCGTCGAGGACAGTAACAATGAGCAGTTCTTC,CSVEDSNNEQFF
TRBV30,14,NA,TRBD2,TRBJ2-1,TGTGCCTGGAGTGTGGCGGGAGGGTACAATGAGCAGTTCTTC,CAWSVAGGYNEQFF
TRBV4-1,16,NA,NA,TRBJ1-3,TGCGCCAGCAGCCCCCCCGACAGTTACTCTGGAAACACCATATATTTT,CASSPPDSYSGNTIYF
TRBV5-1,16,NA,TRBD1,TRBJ1-4,TGCGCCAGCAGCGCGAACAGGGGAGGTACTAATGAAAAACTGTTTTTT,CASSANRGGTNEKLFF
TRBV5-4,15,once,NA,TRBJ2-1,TGTGCCAGCAGCGGTGCCCGGGAGTGGGACAATGAGCAGTTCTTC,CASSGAREWDNEQFF
TRBV5-5,14,NA,TRBD2,TRBJ2-4,TGTGCCAGCAGCTTGGTGCGGGGGATGGACATTCAGTACTTC,CASSLVRGMDIQYF
TRBV4-2,12,many,NA,TRBJ1-1,TGTGCCAGCAGCCTTCGGGGTACTGAAGCTTTCTTT,CASSLRGTEAFF
TRBV28,15,NA,TRBD1,TRBJ2-5,TGTGCCAGCAGTTTACCGCCAGGGGGTCGCGAGACCCAGTACTTC,CASSLPPGGRETQYF
TRBV9,11,NA,NA,TRBJ2-7,TGTGCCAGCAGCGTAGGTCTCGAGCAGTACTTC,CASSVGLEQYF
TRBV19,13,NA,NA,TRBJ2-7,TGTGCCAGTAGTGCGCAGGACTCCTACGAGCAGTACTTC,CASSAQDSYEQYF
TRBV10-2,13,NA,NA,TRBJ2-7,TGCGCCAGCAGTGAGATGGTAGGATACGAGCAGTACTTC,CASSEMVGYEQYF
TRBV18,14,NA,NA,TRBJ1-2,TGTGCCAGCTCACCAGGGAACGGGAACTATGGCTACACCTTC,CASSPGNGNYGYTF
TRBV7-8,17,NA,TRBD1,TRBJ1-3,TGTGCCAGCAGCTCCCCAGACAACAGGGGGCCTGGAAACACCATATATTTT,CASSSPDNRGPGNTIYF
TRBV28,15,NA,NA,TRBJ2-1,TGTGCCAGCAGACATACAGGGAGCTCCTACAATGAGCAGTTCTTC,CASRHTGSSYNEQFF
TRBV15,15,NA,NA,TRBJ2-1,TGTGCCAGGACGACCCTCAAGAGCTCCTACAATGAGCAGTTCTTC,CARTTLKSSYNEQFF
TRBV4-3,16,NA,NA,TRBJ1-5,TGCGCCAGCAGCCAAGATCTGAATGGGGTTAATCAGCCCCAGCATTTT,CASSQDLNGVNQPQHF
TRBV27,15,NA,NA,TRBJ1-1,TGTGCCAGCAGTTTATTGGCCAAATTGAATACTGAAGCTTTCTTT,CASSLLAKLNTEAFF
TRBV28,14,once,TRBD1,TRBJ1-5,TGTGCCACCAGGGGACAGGGGAGCAATCAGCCCCAGCATTTT,CATRGQGSNQPQHF
TRBV11-1,12,once,TRBD2,TRBJ2-4,TGTGCCAGCAGCTCGGGAGGGGTGTTTGAGTACTTC,CASSSGGVFEYF
TRBV28,17,NA,TRBD2,TRBJ2-5,TGTGCCAGCAGTAGGGCAGGGAGGGTCCCTCTGCAAGAGACCCAGTACTTC,CASSRAGRVPLQETQYF
TRBV19,16,NA,TRBD1,TRBJ2-2,TGTGCCAGTAGTTACGGACAGGGGGCTTACACCGGGGAGCTGTTTTTT,CASSYGQGAYTGELFF